The 3 T cell receptor beta chains given below trace back to one sample, sequenced in a study of Graves' ophthalmopathy and Graves' hyperthyroidism. From RNA, the CDR3 regions of TCR beta chains were amplified and sequenced. The library came from an HTBI-primed first-round RT-PCR and a second-round multiplex PCR. TCRdb reanalysed the multiplex PCR reads using MiXCR and keeps one entry per CDR3 protein. Seen here are over a million distinct CDR3 sequences, about 36% observed once, and the top ten hold approximately 10%. The sequenced sample was peripheral blood or thyroid tissue (not recorded which). Receptor source: an adult man with Graves' hyperthyroidism.

About this clonotype itself: This may stem from a read error, because a much larger clone lies one nucleotide away. The chain uses TRBV19 and TRBJ1-1; D ambiguous. Germline CDR1 and CDR2: LNHDA and SQIVND (reference sequence). This CDR3 contains 13 residues. The CDR3 DNA reads as TGTGCCAGTCAGGTCCCCGGTGACACTGAAGCTTCCTTT. Encoded protein: CASQVPGDTEASF. Full variable domain (outside the CDR3, taken from reference TRBV19 and TRBJ1-1): DGGITQSPKYLFRKEGQNVTLSCEQNLNHDAMYWYRQDPGQGLRLIYYSQIVNDFQKGDIAEGYSVSREKKESFPLTVTSAQKNPTAFYLCASQVPGDTEASFGQGTRLTVV.

The CDR3 nucleotides are TGCAGCGTTGTCCACCGGGACAGGAACTACGAGCAGTACTTC. Translated: CSVVHRDRNYEQYF. This chain links TRBV29-1 with TRBJ2-7; TRBD1 aligns across 8 bases. This CDR3 contains 14 residues. V gave up 4 bases and J gave up 3 bases; unmatched junction bases: 8. Germline V gene data show CDR1 as SQVTM and CDR2 as ANQGSEA.

Regarding this clonotype: The junction departs from the called germline gene at one end, perhaps through a read error. The chain carries TRBV12-3 or TRBV12-4 and TRBJ2-3, with D perhaps matching TRBD2 (5 bases). This CDR3 region has 12 residues. CDR3 coding DNA: TGTGCCACACTAGAGGGCACAGATATGCAGTATTTT. Protein: CATLEGTDMQYF.